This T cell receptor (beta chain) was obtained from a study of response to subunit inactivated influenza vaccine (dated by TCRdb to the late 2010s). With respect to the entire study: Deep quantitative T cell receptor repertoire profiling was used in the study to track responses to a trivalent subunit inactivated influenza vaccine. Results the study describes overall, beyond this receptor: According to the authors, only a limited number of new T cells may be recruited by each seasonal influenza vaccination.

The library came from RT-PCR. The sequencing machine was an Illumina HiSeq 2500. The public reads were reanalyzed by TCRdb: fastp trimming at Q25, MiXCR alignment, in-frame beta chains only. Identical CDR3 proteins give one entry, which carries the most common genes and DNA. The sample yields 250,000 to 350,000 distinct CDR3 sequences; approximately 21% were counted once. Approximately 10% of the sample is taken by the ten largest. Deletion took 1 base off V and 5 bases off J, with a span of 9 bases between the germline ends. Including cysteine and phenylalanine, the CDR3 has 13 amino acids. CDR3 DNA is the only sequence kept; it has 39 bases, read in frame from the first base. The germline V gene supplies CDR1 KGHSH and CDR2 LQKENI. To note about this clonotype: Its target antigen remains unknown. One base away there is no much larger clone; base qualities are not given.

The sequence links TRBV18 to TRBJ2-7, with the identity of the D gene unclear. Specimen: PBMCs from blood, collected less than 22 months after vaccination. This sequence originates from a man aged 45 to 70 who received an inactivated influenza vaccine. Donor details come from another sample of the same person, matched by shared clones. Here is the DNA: TGTGCCAGCTCACCACAGGGCACCCACGAGCAGTACTTC. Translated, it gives CASSPQGTHEQYF.